Described below is a single TCR beta chain sequence and its context. Unique molecular identifiers were used in preparing the TCRbeta library. TCRdb reprocessed the PCR reads with MiXCR, giving one entry per CDR3 protein. This table holds around 420,000 distinct CDR3 sequences, 15% to 20% found once. This record comes from a study of T-cell reconstitution after alpha-beta-depleted transplantation in children. The CDR3 has 14 amino acids. Per germline, CDR1 MNHEY and CDR2 SMNVEV (reference sequence). V shed 5 bases and J shed 0 bases, with 10 bases lying between them. Sequences were derived from PBMCs, mostly from graft donor cells, sampled 360 days after TCRalphabeta/CD19-depleted stem cell transplant. The sequence was obtained from a boy under two years old who had a stem cell transplant for Wiskott-Aldrich syndrome, so the T cells may come from the graft donor. The rearrangement joins TRBV27 to TRBJ1-1, with a tentative D call TRBD1 (5 bases). The DNA of the CDR3 is TGTGCCAGCAGTCCCGACAGCCTGAACACTGAAGCTTTCTTT. It yields the protein CASSPDSLNTEAFF.